The 17 T cell receptor beta chains reported below all come from one sample, sequenced in a study of Ad26.COV2.S vaccination and SARS-CoV-2 variants. Produced via immunoSEQ multiplex PCR; TCRdb's table is partial and in-frame only. The repertoire includes some 250,000 clones, 85% to 90% of them detected once, and about 11% sits in the top ten. Treatment given: around 19 received Ad26.COV2.S at low or high dose, single or two shots; five or six received placebo; per-sample allocation not given. Collection of samples fell on day 63 after the first vaccine or placebo injection. The source material was peripheral blood, sampled in a trial of Ad26.COV2.S vaccine versus placebo. The receptor source for this set is a person between 18 and 59 years old who received the Ad26.COV2.S COVID-19 vaccine or a placebo.

Only a few counts were recorded for this clone. The chain links TRBV4-3 to TRBJ2-7; no clear D gene. Trimming pared 0 bases from V and 0 bases from J, leaving 9 bases between. CDR1 and CDR2 (germline): LGHNA, YSLEER. This CDR3 spans 15 amino acids. The CDR3, as DNA: TGCGCCAGCAGCCAAGATTGGTACATCTCCTACGAGCAGTACTTC. This gives the protein CASSQDWYISYEQYF.

The rearrangement joins TRBV28 to TRBJ1-2; D perhaps matches TRBD1 (5 bases). V shed 3 bases and J shed 0 bases, with 26 bases lying between them. CDR3 length: 20 residues. Germline CDR1 MDHEN, CDR2 SYDVKM. Written as DNA, the CDR3 is TGTGCCAGCAGTTTCTCGACCGTGTTCCGTGGCCAGGGCCCTAACTATGGCTACACCTTC. It codes for CASSFSTVFRGQGPNYGYTF.

This clone showed up just a few times. The chain combines TRBV6-5 with TRBJ2-7; 8 bases line up with TRBD1. Unmatched junction bases numbered 9, after V lost 7 bases and J lost 1 base. The CDR3 loop spans 15 amino acids. Germline CDR1 reads MNHEY; CDR2 reads SVGAGI. The CDR3 here is CASTQGTGGSYEQYF. Here the CDR3 DNA reads TGTGCCAGCACCCAAGGGACAGGTGGTTCCTACGAGCAGTACTTC.

This clone appeared a single time. This rearrangement joins TRBV29-1 to TRBJ1-1, with TRBD1 matching over 8 bases. The CDR3 is 14 residues long. Germline CDR1 reads SQVTM; CDR2 reads ANQGSEA. J was trimmed by 1 base and V by 6 bases; bases with no gene match: 7. The chain's CDR3 is CSVTGGSANTEAFF. The CDR3, as DNA: TGCAGCGTCACAGGGGGGTCGGCGAACACTGAAGCTTTCTTT. Together with reference TRBV29-1 and TRBJ1-1, the CDR3 gives the full variable domain: SAVISQKPSRDICQRGTSLTIQCQVDSQVTMMFWYRQQPGQSLTLIATANQGSEATYESGFVIDKFPISRPNLTFSTLTVSNMSPEDSSIYLCSVTGGSANTEAFFGQGTRLTVV.

V usage is TRBV7-8 and J usage is TRBJ2-5, with a weak D call TRBD1 (6 bases). Between the trimmed V and J ends, which lost 5 bases and 2 bases, there was a span of 15 bases. Germline CDR1 SGHVS, CDR2 FQNEAQ. The CDR3 totals 15 residues. This CDR3 is CASSSYRDDQETQYF. The CDR3 nucleotides read TGTGCCAGCAGCAGCTACAGGGACGATCAAGAGACCCAGTACTTC.

This chain links TRBV3-1 (or the pseudogene TRBV3-2) with TRBJ2-5, with 9 bases aligning to TRBD1. The length of the CDR3 is 14 residues. V lost 4 bases and J lost 5; bases outside the gene matches: 5. Germline CDR1 LGHDT, CDR2 YNNKEL (reference sequence). As DNA, the CDR3 is TGTGCCAGCAGCCTCGGACAGGGGAGGGAGACCCAGTACTTC. Protein product: CASSLGQGRETQYF.

J is TRBJ1-1 and V is TRBV18; 7 nucleotides agree with TRBD1. Losses at the gene ends were 4 bases for V and 1 base for J; bases not matched to a gene: 6. Germline V gene sequence: CDR1 KGHSH, CDR2 LQKENI. The CDR3 runs 15 residues. For the CDR3, the DNA is TGTGCCAGCTCACTGAAGGGGGCTTCGAACACTGAAGCTTTCTTT. Translation: CASSLKGASNTEAFF. Looking up the rest from reference TRBV18 and TRBJ1-1 gives the full variable domain: NAGVMQNPRHLVRRRGQEARLRCSPMKGHSHVYWYRQLPEEGLKFMVYLQKENIIDESGMPKERFSAEFPKEGPSILRIQQVVRGDSAAYFCASSLKGASNTEAFFGQGTRLTVV.

This clone was observed once. The CDR3, as DNA: TGTGCCAGCTCACCATTCCAGGTCGGTTGGGGCGAAAAACTGTTTTTT. It codes for CASSPFQVGWGEKLFF. This chain links TRBV18 with TRBJ1-4, with D tentatively TRBD1 (5 bases). The CDR3 has 16 amino acids. Trimming left V 2 bases short and J 8 bases short, with 18 bases between. Germline V CDR1 and CDR2: KGHSH, LQKENI.

The V and J genes are TRBV29-1 and TRBJ2-5; TRBD1 agrees at 10 bases. V was pared by 2 bases and J by 2 bases, with 8 bases of the junction left unmatched. The V gene's germline CDR1 is SQVTM and CDR2 ANQGSEA. CDR3 length equals 16 residues. The CDR3 spells CSVEPWGTGDQETQYF. The DNA for the CDR3 is TGCAGCGTTGAACCGTGGGGGACAGGGGATCAAGAGACCCAGTACTTC.

This clone was detected only once. The chain employs TRBV4-2 and TRBJ2-2, with TRBD2 as a possible D gene (6 bases). Trimming stripped 1 base from V and 5 bases from J, with 17 bases between. Germline assignment: CDR1 LGHNA and CDR2 YNFKEQ. The CDR3 runs 17 residues. The CDR3 reads CASSQATSGTPTGELFF. Written as DNA, the CDR3 is TGTGCCAGCAGCCAAGCCACTTCCGGGACTCCGACCGGGGAGCTGTTTTTT.

V and J are TRBV24-1 and TRBJ1-2; D is ambiguous. Trimming shortened V by 5 bases and J by 6 bases, and 9 bases separated the two germline ends. Germline assignment: CDR1 KGHDR and CDR2 SFDVKD. The CDR3 sequence is 12 residues long. CDR3 nucleotide sequence: TGTGCCACCAGTGGACGTGGCAATGGCTACACCTTC. This codes for CATSGRGNGYTF.

This chain links TRBV2 with TRBJ2-1; D is unclear. The CDR3 is 15 residues long. Germline V gene data show CDR1 as SNHLY and CDR2 as FYNNEI. V lost 7 bases and J lost 0, with 13 bases in between. CDR3: CASIRTESSYNEQFF. CDR3 sequence (DNA): TGTGCCAGCATACGGACGGAGAGCTCCTACAATGAGCAGTTCTTC.

The genes are TRBV20-1 and TRBJ2-7, with D hard to call. The V end lost 4 bases, the J end lost 5 bases, and 6 bases lay between the germline ends. This CDR3 region has 10 residues. CDR1 is DFQATT, CDR2 SNEGSKA, per germline (reference sequence). CDR3 in DNA: TGCAGTGCTACGTCCGACGAGCAGTACTTC. It is translated as CSATSDEQYF.

The chain combines TRBV4-2 with TRBJ2-3, with D tentatively TRBD1 or TRBD2 (5 bases each). V was clipped by 3 bases and J by 0 bases, with 16 bases between them. Germline lookup yields CDR1 LGHNA and CDR2 YNFKEQ. The CDR3 has 17 amino acids. The CDR3: CASSQGETDPSTDTQYF. CDR3 nucleotide sequence: TGTGCCAGCAGCCAGGGAGAGACAGATCCTAGCACAGATACGCAGTATTTT.

The rearrangement uses TRBV7-2 and TRBJ2-7; D may be TRBD1 or TRBD2 (5 bases each). The CDR3 is 15 amino acids. Germline V CDR1 and CDR2: SGHTA, FQGNSA. V was clipped by 0 bases and J by 9 bases, with 18 bases between them. CDR3 protein: CASSLATFGAGGQYF. Written as DNA, the CDR3 is TGTGCCAGCAGCTTAGCGACCTTCGGGGCCGGAGGGCAGTACTTC.

This chain uses TRBV30 with TRBJ1-2; maybe TRBD1 (6 bases). This CDR3 is built from 11 residues. Germline V gene sequence: CDR1 GTSNPN, CDR2 SVGIG (reference sequence). Trimming took off 6 bases at V and 4 bases at J, with 9 bases between the two ends. CDR3 amino acids: CACGGLYGYTF. DNA for the CDR3: TGTGCCTGTGGGGGCCTCTATGGCTACACCTTC.

J is TRBJ1-2 and V is TRBV3-1 (or the pseudogene TRBV3-2); maybe TRBD1 (6 bases). V shed 3 bases and J shed 4 bases, with 15 bases lying between them. Germline V gene sequence: CDR1 LGHDT, CDR2 YNNKEL (reference sequence). The CDR3 totals 15 residues. DNA of the CDR3: TGTGCCAGCAGCCAGTTAGGGGGGCGCGTCTATGGCTACACCTTC. This translates into CASSQLGGRVYGYTF.